This TCR beta chain was recovered during a study of blood T cell repertoires in COVID-19. Only in-frame clones appear in the TCRdb table, and some are missing; sequencing was by immunoSEQ multiplex PCR. The table includes 240,000 or so clones, around 89% detected once. The V gene lost 0 bases and the J gene lost 1 base, with 12 bases spanning the gap. The CDR3 consists of 16 residues. Germline CDR1 reads ENHRY; CDR2 reads SYGVKD. This sequence joins TRBV10-3 and TRBJ2-5; D unresolved. The sequence came from a man aged 45-65 years who had been exposed to COVID-19. The sequenced material came from PBMCs or T cells enriched from blood (not recorded which). For the CDR3, the DNA is TGTGCCATCAGTGAGTCCGGCAGGTATGCCCAAGAGACCCAGTACTTC. As protein: CAISESGRYAQETQYF.